Listed below are T cell receptor beta chains from one sample, sequenced in a study of blood T cell repertoires in COVID-19. The repertoire was sequenced with immunoSEQ multiplex PCR; TCRdb's copy has only in-frame clones and lacks some. The sample shows about 58,000 clones, almost 90% of them seen only once. The sample was peripheral blood. Every receptor here comes from a man between 60 and 75 years old with active COVID-19. Each CDR3 is given with its conserved first and last residue.

length,J,V,CDR3
14,TRBJ1-2,TRBV6-6,CASRGWDRVNGYTF
15,TRBJ2-7,TRBV5-5,CASSLDPTFSYEQYF
14,TRBJ2-4,TRBV11-2,CASTPGVAKNIQYF
12,TRBJ2-1,TRBV7-9,CASSYFYNEQFF
13,TRBJ1-2,TRBV3-1/TRBV3-2,CASSPGTAYGYTF
16,TRBJ2-1,TRBV24-1,CATSDLDRGMDNEQFF
13,TRBJ2-3,TRBV19,CASDRGPTDTQYF
11,TRBJ2-3,TRBV29-1,CSERRSDTQYF
15,TRBJ2-3,TRBV19,CASSISAGFTDTQYF
16,TRBJ2-7,TRBV10-3,CAISESAGQGGYEQYF
14,TRBJ1-1,TRBV6-5,CASSGDRADTEAFF
14,TRBJ1-2,TRBV30,CAWTPDRLSSGYTF
15,TRBJ2-7,TRBV19,CASSIGLQGRLEQYF
17,TRBJ2-3,TRBV6-1,CASSEGFGLAGGDTQYF
16,TRBJ2-5,TRBV7-6,CASSLGGGRSQETQYF
12,TRBJ2-3,TRBV28,CASSRQGDTQYF
16,TRBJ2-3,TRBV28,CASSLSGGVMADTQYF
17,TRBJ2-2,TRBV6-2/TRBV6-3,CASSYFRTRGSTGELFF
16,TRBJ1-1,TRBV28,CASSLFGGAMHTEAFF
13,TRBJ1-5,TRBV6-1,CASSEGSYQPQHF
14,TRBJ1-4,TRBV7-2,CASSRTGSGEKLFF
15,TRBJ2-6,TRBV6-2/TRBV6-3,CASSEDSSGANVLTF
18,TRBJ1-4,TRBV19,CASSRFAAGGTTNEKLFF
17,TRBJ1-1,TRBV29-1,CSVEPLGKGFMNTEAFF
14,TRBJ1-2,TRBV7-2,CASSLSGTVNGYTF
13,TRBJ1-2,TRBV30,CAWSPLAWEGYTF
13,TRBJ2-5,TRBV12-3/TRBV12-4,CASMGRAQETQYF
15,TRBJ2-5,TRBV7-2,CASSLGAGGYETQYF
15,TRBJ2-1,TRBV5-1,CASSLRTSGYNEQFF
11,TRBJ1-2,TRBV29-1,CSVLGTKGYTF
13,TRBJ2-5,TRBV7-3,CASSRAGAETQYF
14,TRBJ1-1,TRBV6-5,CASSSTGGHTEAFF
14,TRBJ2-2,TRBV19,CASSKGIQTGELFF
14,TRBJ1-5,TRBV9,CASSSGTGNQPQHF
19,TRBJ1-6,TRBV2,CASSVEETGGTGANSPLHF
15,TRBJ2-7,TRBV28,CASSLSGQGLHEQYF
13,TRBJ2-7,TRBV5-1,CASSYGFSYEQYF
13,TRBJ1-5,TRBV27,CASSLDRRLPQHF
16,TRBJ2-2,TRBV9,CASSVYRDFNTGELFF
15,TRBJ2-3,TRBV6-5,CASSYSEAGRYTQYF
14,TRBJ1-6,TRBV18,CASSPGLYNSPLHF
16,TRBJ2-5,TRBV30,CAWSVLGGRAEETQYF
15,TRBJ2-5,TRBV2,CASSQGGLPQETQYF
15,TRBJ2-7,TRBV6-5,CASSYGTGSPYEQYF
13,TRBJ2-2,TRBV30,CAWSTGNTGELFF
16,TRBJ2-7,TRBV5-1,CASSSYPAGGPYEQYF
15,TRBJ2-3,TRBV2,CASSGNVGPTDTQYF
15,TRBJ1-1,TRBV5-1,CASSFERTVNTEAFF
17,TRBJ2-1,TRBV7-3,CASSLRGGQEINNEQFF
12,TRBJ1-1,TRBV4-1,CASSLQNTEAFF
12,TRBJ2-5,TRBV9,CASSVGEETQYF
14,TRBJ1-6,TRBV7-9,CASSSAIYPSPLHF
15,TRBJ2-3,TRBV7-3,CASSSSRGTTDTQYF
12,TRBJ2-1,TRBV7-2,CASSGTQNEQFF